The 9 T cell receptor beta chains reported below all come from one sample, sequenced in a study of T cells after yellow fever vaccination (dated by TCRdb to about 2019). The sample's treatment or condition, from its label and the paper: live attenuated yellow fever vaccine strain. The library was prepared using 5' RACE. Sequencing was performed on an Illumina NovaSeq 6000. In TCRdb, the public reads were trimmed at Q25 with fastp and aligned with MiXCR, with productive beta chains retained. Each CDR3 protein appears once, grouped with its most common genes and DNA. The sample includes about 220,000 distinct CDR3 sequences, with roughly 3.3% observed a single time. The ten largest account for about 3% of the sample. Here the sequenced sample was CD4+ T cells sorted from PBMCs, taken 10 days after the yellow fever booster vaccination. These TCRs come from a man aged 18 to 29 who received the YFV17D yellow fever vaccine.

The rearrangement uses TRBV9 and TRBJ1-1; D is unresolved. Per the germline V gene, CDR1 is SGDLS and CDR2 is YYNGEE. V lost 4 bases and J 1 base, leaving 11 bases between the germline ends. The CDR3 extends over 14 amino acids. As DNA, the CDR3 is TGTGCCAGCAGCACAACACAACAGAACACTGAAGCTTTCTTT. The encoded protein is CASSTTQQNTEAFF.

This CDR3 reads CASRLGLSQHF. CDR3 in DNA: TGTGCCAGCAGGCTCGGACTCTCGCAGCATTTT. The V gene is TRBV12-3 or TRBV12-4, the J gene TRBJ1-5; D call uncertain. Deletions cut 6 bases from V and 13 bases from J, with 13 bases between. The CDR3 loop spans 11 amino acids.

The rearrangement links TRBV5-4 to TRBJ2-5; 7 bases line up with TRBD1. The length of the CDR3 is 16 residues. CDR1 and CDR2 (germline): SGHNT, YYREEE (reference sequence). V shed 4 bases, J shed 3 bases, and the junction held 12 bases outside the gene matches. CDR3 protein: CASSLDQGDGEETQYF. The DNA for the CDR3 is TGTGCCAGCAGCCTCGACCAGGGGGACGGCGAAGAGACCCAGTACTTC.

This clonotype has a count of ten or more. The chain combines TRBV20-1 with TRBJ2-1, with D perhaps TRBD2 (5 bases). There are 16 residues in the CDR3. The germline gives CDR1 DFQATT, CDR2 SNEGSKA (reference sequence). Trimming pared 7 bases from V and 0 bases from J, leaving 19 bases between. This chain's CDR3 is CSGAPMTSGSYNEQFF. The CDR3 DNA sequence: TGCAGTGGAGCCCCTATGACGAGCGGCTCCTACAATGAGCAGTTCTTC.

This clonotype was observed at least ten times. The genes are TRBV28 and TRBJ2-1, with TRBD2 identical over 7 bases. The CDR3 has 15 amino acids. With 2 bases clipped from V and 5 bases from J, the junction kept 6 bases outside the gene matches. Germline V gene data show CDR1 as MDHEN and CDR2 as SYDVKM. The CDR3 DNA sequence: TGTGCCAGCAGTTTAGGCGGGGGACGACACAATGAGCAGTTCTTC. Protein: CASSLGGGRHNEQFF.

This clonotype was detected ten times or more. The rearrangement links TRBV5-1 to TRBJ2-5; D remains ambiguous. The CDR3 length is 12 residues. The V end was cut by 5 bases, the J end by 5 bases, with 10 bases between. Germline V gene lookup returns CDR1 SGHRS and CDR2 YFSETQ. Written as DNA, the CDR3 is TGCGCCAGCAGTGTTGTGGGTGAGACCCAGTACTTC. This codes for CASSVVGETQYF.

Ten or more counts support this clonotype. The chain has TRBV7-9 and TRBJ1-1; D gene unclear. V was shortened by 3 bases and J by 7 bases, with 12 bases between the two germline ends. This CDR3 spans 13 amino acids. CDR1 and CDR2 from the germline V gene are SEHNR and FQNEAQ (reference sequence). This chain's CDR3 is CASSFWAESEAFF. Written as DNA, the CDR3 is TGTGCCAGCAGCTTTTGGGCAGAAAGTGAAGCTTTCTTT.

This clonotype occurred a few times. The chain recombines TRBV7-2 with TRBJ2-5; 11 nucleotides align to TRBD2. J was trimmed by 7 bases and V by 2 bases; bases with no gene match: 6. The length of the CDR3 is 15 residues. The germline CDR1 and CDR2 sequences are SGHTA and FQGNSA. CDR3 region: CASSLSLAGGRTQYF. CDR3 in DNA: TGTGCCAGCAGCTTATCCCTAGCGGGGGGTCGGACCCAGTACTTC.

This clonotype was detected many times. The genes are TRBV6-2 or TRBV6-3 and TRBJ2-5; D is possibly TRBD2 (6 bases). The CDR3 loop spans 14 amino acids. The germline gives CDR1 MNHEY, CDR2 SVGEGT. V was pared by 5 bases and J by 2 bases, with 12 bases between. CDR3 bases: TGTGCCAGCAGTGCCACGGGGGTTCAAGAGACCCAGTACTTC. This codes for CASSATGVQETQYF.